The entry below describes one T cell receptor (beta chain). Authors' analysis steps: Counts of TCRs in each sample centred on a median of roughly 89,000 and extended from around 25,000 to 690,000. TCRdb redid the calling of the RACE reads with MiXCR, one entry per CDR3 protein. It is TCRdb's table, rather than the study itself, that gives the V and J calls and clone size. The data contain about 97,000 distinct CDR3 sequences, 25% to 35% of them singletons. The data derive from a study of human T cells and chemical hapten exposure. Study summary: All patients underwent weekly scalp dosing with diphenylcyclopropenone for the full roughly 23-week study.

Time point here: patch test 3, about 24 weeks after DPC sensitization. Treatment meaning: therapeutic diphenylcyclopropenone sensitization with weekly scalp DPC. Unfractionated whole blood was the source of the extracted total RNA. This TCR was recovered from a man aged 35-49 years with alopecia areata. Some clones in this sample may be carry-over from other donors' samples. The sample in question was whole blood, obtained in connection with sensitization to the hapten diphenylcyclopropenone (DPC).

As DNA, the CDR3 is TGTGCCAGCAGCTTAGGACTAGCGGGAGCCTACAATGAGCAGTTCTTC. Translating it yields CASSLGLAGAYNEQFF. The chain recombines TRBV11-3 with TRBJ2-1, with 12 bases aligning to TRBD2. J was trimmed by 2 bases and V by 1 base; bases with no gene match: 0. In germline, CDR1 is SGHNT, CDR2 YENEEA. The CDR3 has 16 amino acids.